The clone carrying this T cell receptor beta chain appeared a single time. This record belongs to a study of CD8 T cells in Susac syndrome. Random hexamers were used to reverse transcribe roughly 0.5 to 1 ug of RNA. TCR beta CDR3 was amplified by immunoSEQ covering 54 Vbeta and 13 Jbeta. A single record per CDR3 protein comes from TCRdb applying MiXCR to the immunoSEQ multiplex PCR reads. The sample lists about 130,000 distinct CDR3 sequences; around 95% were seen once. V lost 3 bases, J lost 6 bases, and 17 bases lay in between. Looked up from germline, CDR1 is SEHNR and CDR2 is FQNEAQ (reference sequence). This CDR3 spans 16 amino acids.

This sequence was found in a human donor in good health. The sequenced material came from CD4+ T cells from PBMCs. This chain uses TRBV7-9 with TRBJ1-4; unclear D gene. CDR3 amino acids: CASSLDGNGWDEKLFF. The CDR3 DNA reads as TGTGCCAGCAGCTTGGACGGAAATGGGTGGGATGAAAAACTGTTTTTT.